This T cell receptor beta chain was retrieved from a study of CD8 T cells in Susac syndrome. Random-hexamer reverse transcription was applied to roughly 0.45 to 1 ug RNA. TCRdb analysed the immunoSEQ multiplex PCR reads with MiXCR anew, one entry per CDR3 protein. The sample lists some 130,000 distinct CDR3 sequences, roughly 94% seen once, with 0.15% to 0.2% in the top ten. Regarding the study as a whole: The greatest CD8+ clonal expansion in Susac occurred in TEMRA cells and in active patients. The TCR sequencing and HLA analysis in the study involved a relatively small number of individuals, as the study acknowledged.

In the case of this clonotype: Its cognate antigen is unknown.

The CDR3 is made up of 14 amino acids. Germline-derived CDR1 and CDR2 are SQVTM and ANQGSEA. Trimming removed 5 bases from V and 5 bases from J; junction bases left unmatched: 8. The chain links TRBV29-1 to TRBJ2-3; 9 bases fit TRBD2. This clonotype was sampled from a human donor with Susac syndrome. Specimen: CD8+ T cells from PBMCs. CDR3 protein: CSVWGSGSEDTQYF. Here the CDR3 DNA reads TGCAGCGTTTGGGGTAGCGGGAGCGAAGATACGCAGTATTTT.